This T cell receptor beta chain came from a study of cytomegalovirus exposure and HLA in healthy donors. Generated by immunoSEQ multiplex PCR, the TCRdb table keeps only in-frame clones and is missing some. The data show a few hundred thousand clones, with 88% seen just once and approximately 2.9% held by the top ten. Germline CDR1 and CDR2: MDHEN and SYDVKM. Trimming took 6 bases from V and 10 from J; bases not matched to a gene: 9. There are 14 residues in the CDR3. The TCR sequence derives from a woman younger than 35 in good health and CMV-seronegative. The sequenced sample consisted of PBMCs. The rearrangement uses TRBV28 and TRBJ1-5; 10 nucleotides line up with TRBD1. CDR3 region: CASRGGTGASPQHF. The DNA for the CDR3 is TGTGCCAGCAGGGGAGGGACAGGGGCCTCACCCCAGCATTTT. The full variable domain, rest sourced from reference TRBV28 and TRBJ1-5, is DVKVTQSSRYLVKRTGEKVFLECVQDMDHENMFWYRQDPGLGLRLIYFSYDVKMKEKGDIPEGYSVSREKKERFSLILESASTNQTSMYLCASRGGTGASPQHFGDGTRLSIL.